The T cell receptor beta chain described here comes from a study of high-grade serous ovarian cancer treatment subgroups. On the study more broadly: Samples averaged about 15,000 reads and around 7,000 unique TCR beta rearrangements. Findings and limits, study-wide: The analyses considered CDR3 and ignored CDR1 and CDR2. Tumors within one patient showed repertoire similarity of roughly 0.095 to 0.85.

TCRdb keeps only in-frame clones here, not all; method: immunoSEQ multiplex PCR. The sample yields roughly 10,000 clones, around 83% seen once. Trimming pared 5 bases from V and 2 bases from J, leaving 12 bases between. The CDR3 totals 14 residues. Germline V gene data show CDR1 as KGHSH and CDR2 as LQKENI. Comment on this clone: As yet, its antigen is unknown.

Tumor samples were taken before definitive surgery or chemotherapy. Sequencing was performed on tumor tissue. This clonotype was sampled from a human donor with high-grade serous ovarian cancer. The V and J genes are TRBV18 and TRBJ1-1; weak D call: TRBD1 (6 bases). CDR3 coding DNA: TGTGCCAGCTCAACTCGACAGGTAAACACTGAAGCTTTCTTT. It is translated as CASSTRQVNTEAFF.